These 25 T cell receptor beta chains originate from one sample sequenced in a study of T cell responses to AZD1222 COVID-19 vaccine (dated by TCRdb to the early 2020s). The sample's time point label, decoded: baseline before first vaccination. The library was made by the immunoSEQ multiplex PCR assay. What TCRdb holds here is the immuneACCESS table cut down to in-frame rearrangements. Part of the clones is not present; checked against another copy, under half of the missing clones reflect an unresolved V gene, and the others are unexplained. The sample table records over 150,000 clones; over 80% of these occur just once. The top ten clones comprise about 10% of the sample. This material consisted of peripheral blood, taken on day 0 of AZD1222 vaccination. Receptors were obtained from an adult in good health.

The gene calls are TRBV9 and TRBJ2-3; the match to TRBD2 covers 7 bases. V was pared by 3 bases and J by 5 bases, with 9 bases of the junction left unmatched. The CDR3 totals 15 residues. Germline CDR1 reads SGDLS; CDR2 reads YYNGEE. CDR3 DNA: TGTGCCAGCAGCGAAGGCGGGGCGGGGGTAGATACGCAGTATTTT. Translation: CASSEGGAGVDTQYF.

The CDR3 DNA sequence: TGTGCCAGTCGGGGCAGCTCTGGAAACACCATATATTTT. The encoded protein is CASRGSSGNTIYF. V usage is TRBV2 and J usage is TRBJ1-3; TRBD1 is a possible D gene (5 bases). V was clipped by 9 bases and J by 0 bases, with 9 bases between them. CDR1 and CDR2 (germline): SNHLY, FYNNEI. There are 13 residues in the CDR3.

The sample holds one count of this clone. The rearrangement uses TRBV5-1 and TRBJ1-2; no definite D call. V shed 0 bases and J shed 6 bases, with 12 bases lying between them. Germline-derived CDR1 and CDR2 are SGHRS and YFSETQ. This CDR3 is 14 amino acids long. The CDR3: CASSLEASWDGYTF. DNA of the CDR3: TGCGCCAGCAGCTTGGAGGCGTCGTGGGATGGCTACACCTTC.

V gene TRBV6-5 combines with J gene TRBJ2-5, with unresolved D. Germline assignment: CDR1 MNHEY and CDR2 SVGAGI. CDR3 length: 11 residues. The ends were cut back, 4 bases at V and 5 bases at J, with 5 bases in the middle. CDR3 in amino acids: CASSLAETQYF. The DNA of the CDR3 is TGTGCCAGCAGTTTGGCGGAGACCCAGTACTTC.

The V call is TRBV28, the J call TRBJ1-1; tentative D call: TRBD1 (5 bases). The CDR3 is made up of 12 amino acids. Germline V gene data show CDR1 as MDHEN and CDR2 as SYDVKM. The V end was cut by 6 bases, the J end by 4 bases, with 9 bases between. This CDR3 reads CASRPQGTEAFF. CDR3 coding DNA: TGTGCCAGCAGGCCCCAGGGCACTGAAGCTTTCTTT.

The chain links TRBV27 to TRBJ2-5; tentatively, D is TRBD1 (6 bases). CDR3 length equals 16 residues. Germline V gives CDR1 MNHEY, CDR2 SMNVEV (reference sequence). V lost 5 bases and J lost 4, with 20 bases in between. CDR3 DNA: TGTGCCAGCAGTCCAATGCCCTACAGGGATGGAGAGACCCAGTACTTC. Translation: CASSPMPYRDGETQYF.

The CDR3 DNA sequence: TGTGCCAGCAGTTCGGGACAGGACACCGGGGAGCTGTTTTTT. Translated: CASSSGQDTGELFF. The rearrangement links TRBV25-1 to TRBJ2-2, with TRBD1 matching 8 bases. From germline, CDR1 is MGHDK and CDR2 SYGVNS. CDR3 length: 14 amino acids. After removal of 5 bases from V and 3 bases from J, the junction contained 2 bases not matched to a gene.

The rearrangement uses TRBV19 and TRBJ2-7; D possibly uses TRBD1 or TRBD2 (6 bases each). Between the trimmed V and J ends, which lost 9 bases and 6 bases, there was a span of 18 bases. This CDR3 region has 13 residues. CDR1 is LNHDA and CDR2 is SQIVND in the germline V gene (reference sequence). The CDR3 loop is CASRDRGRSEQYF. CDR3 coding DNA: TGTGCCAGCCGGGACCGGGGGCGGAGCGAGCAGTACTTC.

The chain recombines TRBV4-3 with TRBJ2-2; TRBD2 matches 10 bases. V was pared by 0 bases and J by 3 bases, with 4 bases of the junction left unmatched. This CDR3 contains 17 residues. Germline lookup yields CDR1 LGHNA and CDR2 YSLEER. CDR3 region: CASSQDNSGGYTGELFF. For the CDR3, the DNA is TGCGCCAGCAGCCAAGACAATAGCGGGGGGTACACCGGGGAGCTGTTTTTT.

The V gene is TRBV5-8, the J gene TRBJ2-7; tentative D call: TRBD1 (6 bases). V lost 0 bases, J lost 5 bases, and 12 bases lay in between. The CDR3 is 14 amino acids. From germline, CDR1 is SGHTS and CDR2 YDEGEE. CDR3 sequence (DNA): TGTGCCAGCAGCTTGGCGCAGGGGCGCCACGAGCAGTACGTC. Translated, it gives CASSLAQGRHEQYV.

This chain links TRBV2 with TRBJ1-3; no reliable D call. With 5 bases removed from V and 0 bases from J, the gap between germline ends came to 5 bases. This CDR3 comprises 13 residues. Germline assignment: CDR1 SNHLY and CDR2 FYNNEI. The CDR3 spells CASSSISGNTIYF. CDR3 coding DNA: TGTGCCAGCAGTTCGATCTCTGGAAACACCATATATTTT.

The chain carries TRBV7-9 and TRBJ2-1, with D maybe TRBD1 (5 bases). Germline V gene lookup returns CDR1 SEHNR and CDR2 FQNEAQ (reference sequence). Trimming took off 5 bases at V and 3 bases at J, with 17 bases between the two ends. This CDR3 region has 16 residues. CDR3 nucleotide sequence: TGTGCCAGCAGCGGCCTGACAGTGACAGTCTACAATGAGCAGTTCTTC. Translated: CASSGLTVTVYNEQFF.

This clone came up once. The J gene is TRBJ1-1, the V gene TRBV28, with D unclear. Trimming shortened V by 4 bases and J by 1 base, and 10 bases separated the two germline ends. The germline gives CDR1 MDHEN, CDR2 SYDVKM. The CDR3 has 14 amino acids. Here the CDR3 DNA reads TGTGCCAGCAGTTGGGCTCTATCGAACACTGAAGCTTTCTTT. Protein sequence: CASSWALSNTEAFF.

This clone appeared a single time. The chain combines TRBV19 with TRBJ1-2; no definite D call. V lost 4 bases and J lost 3, with 6 bases in between. The CDR3 is made up of 12 amino acids. The germline V gene has CDR1 LNHDA and CDR2 SQIVND (reference sequence). The DNA for the CDR3 is TGTGCCAGTAGTACAACCTACTATGGCTACACCTTC. Amino acid sequence: CASSTTYYGYTF.

The genes are TRBV11-2 and TRBJ1-2; a weak D match, TRBD1 (5 bases). Per the germline V gene, CDR1 is SGHAT and CDR2 is FQNNGV. The CDR3 totals 15 residues. The ends were cut back, 7 bases at V and 2 bases at J, with 17 bases in the middle. In nucleotides, the CDR3 is TGTGCCAGCATCCCGGGACCCCTGAGGAACTATGGCTACACCTTC. Encoded protein: CASIPGPLRNYGYTF.

This rearrangement joins TRBV9 to TRBJ1-5; possible D gene TRBD1, 6 bases. V lost 4 bases and J 4 bases, leaving 12 bases between the germline ends. This CDR3 contains 14 residues. Germline V gene sequence: CDR1 SGDLS, CDR2 YYNGEE. CDR3 amino acids: CASSPGQFNQPQHF. CDR3 nucleotides: TGTGCCAGCAGCCCCGGACAGTTTAATCAGCCCCAGCATTTT. The full variable domain, with the rest looked up from reference TRBV9 and TRBJ1-5, is DSGVTQTPKHLITATGQRVTLRCSPRSGDLSVYWYQQSLDQGLQFLIQYYNGEERAKGNILERFSAQQFPDLHSELNLSSLELGDSALYFCASSPGQFNQPQHFGDGTRLSIL.

The chain links TRBV3-1 (or the pseudogene TRBV3-2) to TRBJ1-6; D is unclear. The length of the CDR3 is 15 residues. V lost 5 bases, J lost 5 bases, and 13 bases lay in between. Germline V lookup: CDR1 LGHDT, CDR2 YNNKEL (reference sequence). DNA for the CDR3: TGTGCCAGCAGCGGCATAGTACATCATAATTCACCCCTCCACTTT. Amino acids: CASSGIVHHNSPLHF.

CDR3 nucleotides: TGTGCCAGCAGCTCGGACTCGCGAAAGGAGCAGTTCTTC. Amino acids: CASSSDSRKEQFF. The V and J genes are TRBV7-2 and TRBJ2-1; a weak D match, TRBD2 (5 bases). Germline CDR1 and CDR2: SGHTA and FQGNSA. V gave up 4 bases and J gave up 10 bases, with 14 bases separating them. The CDR3 is 13 residues long.

The chain couples TRBV28 to TRBJ2-7; D possibly corresponds to TRBD1 (6 bases). This CDR3 comprises 15 residues. Germline values: CDR1 MDHEN, CDR2 SYDVKM. The germline V and J ends were trimmed by 4 bases and 0 bases, with 13 bases remaining between them. CDR3 DNA sequence: TGTGCCAGCAGTTCACCCGGACAGAGCTCCTACGAGCAGTACGTC. Encoded protein: CASSSPGQSSYEQYV.

The rearrangement links TRBV28 to TRBJ1-5; D is perhaps TRBD1 (6 bases). V dropped 7 bases and J dropped 1 base, with 14 bases sitting between them. In germline, CDR1 is MDHEN, CDR2 SYDVKM. The CDR3 runs 15 residues. The CDR3 spells CASTLQGPSNQPQHF. CDR3 DNA sequence: TGTGCCAGCACCCTACAGGGACCAAGCAATCAGCCCCAGCATTTT.

This chain joins TRBV3-1 (or the pseudogene TRBV3-2) and TRBJ2-7, with D unclear. Germline V gene data show CDR1 as LGHDT and CDR2 as YNNKEL (reference sequence). CDR3 size: 14 residues. V lost 4 bases and J lost 0, with 10 bases in between. This CDR3 reads CASSRIESSYEQYF. CDR3 DNA: TGTGCCAGCAGCCGAATCGAAAGCTCCTACGAGCAGTACTTC.

J is TRBJ1-1 and V is TRBV5-1, with 9 bases identical to TRBD1. This CDR3 is 16 amino acids long. Looked up from germline, CDR1 is SGHRS and CDR2 is YFSETQ. With V trimmed by 2 bases and J by 5 bases, 10 bases remained unmatched. CDR3 in amino acids: CASSFGTGSKGTEAFF. CDR3 coding DNA: TGCGCCAGCAGCTTTGGGACAGGGAGCAAGGGGACTGAAGCTTTCTTT.

The CDR3 spells CASTTYNEQFF. CDR3 DNA: TGTGCCAGCACCACGTACAATGAGCAGTTCTTC. The gene calls are TRBV7-2 and TRBJ2-1; no clear D. Trimming took 7 bases from V and 4 from J, leaving 5 bases between them. CDR3 length equals 11 residues. Per germline, CDR1 SGHTA and CDR2 FQGNSA.

The V call is TRBV11-2, the J call TRBJ2-7; D gene ambiguous. Germline CDR1 SGHAT, CDR2 FQNNGV. The germline V and J ends were trimmed by 2 bases and 6 bases, with 14 bases remaining between them. The CDR3 spans 14 residues. The CDR3 here is CASSLILLVGEQYF. The CDR3 bases are TGTGCCAGCAGCTTAATTTTGCTCGTGGGCGAGCAGTACTTC.

The DNA for the CDR3 is TGTGCCAGCAGTGAATATTTTCGGGACACGGCTGGATATGGCTACACCTTC. Its protein is CASSEYFRDTAGYGYTF. V is TRBV25-1 and J is TRBJ1-2; the D gene is possibly TRBD1 (6 bases). Germline-derived CDR1 and CDR2 are MGHDK and SYGVNS. This CDR3 comprises 17 residues. V was cut by 0 bases and J by 5 bases, with 19 bases left in between.